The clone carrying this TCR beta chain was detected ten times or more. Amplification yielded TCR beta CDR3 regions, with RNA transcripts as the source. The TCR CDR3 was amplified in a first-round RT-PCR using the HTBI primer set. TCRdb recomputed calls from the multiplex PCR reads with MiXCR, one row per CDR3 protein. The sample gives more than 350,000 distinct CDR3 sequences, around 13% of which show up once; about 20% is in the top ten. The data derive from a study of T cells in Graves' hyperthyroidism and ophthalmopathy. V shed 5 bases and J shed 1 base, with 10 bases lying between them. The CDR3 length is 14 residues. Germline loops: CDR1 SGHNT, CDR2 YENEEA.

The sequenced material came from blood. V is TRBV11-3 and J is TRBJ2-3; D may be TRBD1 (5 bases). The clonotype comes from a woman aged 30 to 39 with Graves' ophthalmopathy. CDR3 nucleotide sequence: TGTGCCAGCAGCGCCGGACAAGGCACAGATACGCAGTATTTT. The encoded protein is CASSAGQGTDTQYF. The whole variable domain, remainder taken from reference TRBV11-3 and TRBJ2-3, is EAGVVQSPRYKIIEKKQPVAFWCNPISGHNTLYWYLQNLGQGPELLIRYENEEAVDDSQLPKDRFSAERLKGVDSTLKIQPAELGDSAVYLCASSAGQGTDTQYFGPGTRLTVL.